This T cell receptor (beta chain) derives from a study of human T cells and chemical hapten exposure. Study details: The patients were mostly female; they had alopecia areata, totalis or universalis. Points from the study as a whole: The study found that PT1 expanded TCR counts correlated positively with patch test score.

The trim removed 6 bases at V and 2 bases at J, leaving 7 bases unmatched. Germline-derived CDR1 and CDR2 are DFQATT and SNEGSKA (reference sequence). The CDR3 is 14 residues long. A note on this clonotype: Its specificity is not known.

Time point denoted: patch test 1, 2 weeks after DPC sensitization. Sample treatment: therapeutic diphenylcyclopropenone sensitization with weekly scalp DPC. Unique molecular identifiers were affixed to discrete cDNA molecules within the library. From the RACE reads, TCRdb called clonotypes with MiXCR, one entry per CDR3 protein. Among about 100,000 distinct CDR3 sequences, roughly 11% were seen once, and the ten largest hold 3% to 4%. The receptor's source is a woman aged 40-49 years with alopecia areata. Some clones in this sample may be carry-over from other donors' samples. The specimen was whole blood, collected in connection with sensitization to the hapten diphenylcyclopropenone (DPC). The chain has TRBV20-1 and TRBJ2-3, with 8 bases matching TRBD2. CDR3 coding DNA: TGCAGTGCCGCGACTAGCGCAAACACAGATACGCAGTATTTT. This encodes CSAATSANTDTQYF.